One and the same sample provided the 28 T cell receptor beta chains below, sequenced in a study of Graves' ophthalmopathy and Graves' hyperthyroidism. RNA served as the template for amplifying TCR beta CDR3 regions. Investigators did first-round RT-PCR with HTBI primers, then second-round multiplex PCR. TCRdb called the multiplex PCR reads again in MiXCR, with one record for every CDR3 protein. This table has around 670,000 distinct CDR3 sequences, 40% appearing once. Input material: peripheral blood. Source of these receptors: an adult man with Graves' ophthalmopathy.

The chain carries TRBV2 and TRBJ1-2; 7 nucleotides agree with TRBD1. CDR3 length equals 14 residues. CDR1 and CDR2 (germline): SNHLY, FYNNEI. V was pared by 6 bases and J by 3 bases, with 7 bases of the junction left unmatched. CDR3 coding DNA: TGTGCCAGCAGACGACAGGGAATGGACTATGGCTACACCTTC. Protein product: CASRRQGMDYGYTF.

The rearrangement links TRBV9 to TRBJ1-1, with 10 bases lining up with TRBD1. Per the germline V gene, CDR1 is SGDLS and CDR2 is YYNGEE. Germline trimming cut 4 bases from V and 6 bases from J; bases unmatched to any gene: 9. The CDR3 covers 15 residues. This chain's CDR3 is CASSPDRGSSAEAFF. The DNA of the CDR3 is TGTGCCAGCAGCCCGGACAGGGGGTCATCGGCTGAAGCTTTCTTT.

The V and J genes are TRBV7-2 and TRBJ2-1; 8 bases are shared with TRBD2. CDR1 SGHTA and CDR2 FQGNSA come from the germline V gene. Unmatched junction bases numbered 8, after V lost 2 bases and J lost 5 bases. The CDR3 runs to 16 residues. The CDR3 DNA follows: TGTGCCAGCAGCTTAATGTCAGCGGGAGTTAACAATGAGCAGTTCTTC. This codes for CASSLMSAGVNNEQFF.

The table lists this clonotype with many counts. The chain carries TRBV7-6 and TRBJ1-2, with unresolved D. The CDR3 is 13 residues long. Trimming removed 3 bases at V and 1 base at J, with 6 bases between. From germline, CDR1 is SGHVS and CDR2 FNYEAQ. The CDR3 region is CASSLKDNYGYTF. CDR3 DNA: TGTGCCAGCAGCTTGAAAGATAACTATGGCTACACCTTC.

The V and J genes are TRBV28 and TRBJ1-2, with a weak D call TRBD1 (5 bases). The CDR3 is 13 amino acids. V dropped 6 bases and J dropped 4 bases, with 12 bases sitting between them. The germline CDR1 and CDR2 sequences are MDHEN and SYDVKM. Here the CDR3 DNA reads TGTGCCAGCAGCCACGACAGACTCTATGGCTACACCTTC. This encodes CASSHDRLYGYTF.

The chain couples TRBV7-2 to TRBJ2-7, with D tentatively TRBD2 (7 bases). The CDR3 consists of 14 residues. V lost 6 bases to trimming and J lost 2 bases, with 14 bases between them. The V gene's germline CDR1 is SGHTA and CDR2 FQGNSA. The CDR3 nucleotides read TGTGCCAGCAGGAGTAGGGGGGGGACCTACGAGCAGTACTTC. It yields the protein CASRSRGGTYEQYF.

This clonotype was seen ten or more times. V gene TRBV10-3 combines with J gene TRBJ1-1, with D uncertain. Germline V CDR1 and CDR2: ENHRY, SYGVKD. V was shortened by 8 bases and J by 1 base, with 11 bases between the two germline ends. The CDR3 sequence is 13 residues long. The CDR3 here is CAIGSSPNTEAFF. Here the CDR3 DNA reads TGTGCCATCGGGAGCAGCCCGAACACTGAAGCTTTCTTT.

This clonotype was counted between two and nine times. V and J are TRBV25-1 and TRBJ1-6; no definite D call. Trimming left V 5 bases short and J 6 bases short, with 14 bases between. The CDR3 runs to 15 residues. Germline-derived CDR1 and CDR2 are MGHDK and SYGVNS. CDR3 nucleotides: TGTGCCAGCAGTCCCCGAAACGAGGGTAATTCACCCCTCCACTTT. Its protein product is CASSPRNEGNSPLHF.

Concerning this clonotype: The likely explanation is a read error, given a far larger clone one base away. This chain joins TRBV24-1 and TRBJ2-7; D is unclear. Germline CDR1 KGHDR, CDR2 SFDVKD. The CDR3 loop spans 10 amino acids. The V and J ends lost 7 bases and 0 bases respectively, with 0 bases between them. The CDR3 region is CATSSYEQYF. Written as DNA, the CDR3 is TGTGCCACCAGCTCCTACGAGCAGTACTTC.

This clonotype showed up just a few times. J is TRBJ1-6 and V is TRBV25-1; 9 bases map to TRBD1. Germline V gives CDR1 MGHDK, CDR2 SYGVNS. CDR3 length equals 16 residues. Trimming cost V 5 bases and J 10 bases; bases outside gene matches: 12. The CDR3: CASSLVGQGLESPLHF. The CDR3 DNA reads TGTGCCAGCAGTTTAGTTGGACAGGGGTTGGAGTCACCCCTCCACTTT.

In its sample, this clonotype was seen a few times. The chain joins TRBV20-1 to TRBJ2-7, with D possibly called TRBD1 or TRBD2 (6 bases each). Trimming stripped 3 bases from V and 4 bases from J, with 16 bases between. Germline CDR1 and CDR2: DFQATT and SNEGSKA (reference sequence). The CDR3 consists of 14 residues. The CDR3, as DNA: TGCAGTGCTAGCTCATGGGGGGCCGGATACGAGCAGTACTTC. As protein: CSASSWGAGYEQYF.

As regards this clonotype: A much larger clone differs from this one at a single base, so this may be a read error. The CDR3 loop reads CSVLPLGYTF. The CDR3, as DNA: TGCAGCGTTCTCCCTTTGGGCTACACCTTC. This chain links TRBV29-1 with TRBJ1-2; D gene unclear. Germline loops: CDR1 SQVTM, CDR2 ANQGSEA. CDR3 length: 10 residues. Trimming took off 5 bases at V and 8 bases at J, with 9 bases between the two ends.

The rearrangement links TRBV7-9 to TRBJ1-5; 9 positions match TRBD1. In germline, CDR1 is SEHNR, CDR2 FQNEAQ (reference sequence). The length of the CDR3 is 15 residues. V dropped 1 base and J dropped 5; count of bases not matched to a gene: 3. In DNA form, the CDR3 reads TGTGCCAGCAGCTTAGGCGGACAGGGGCATCAGCCCCAGCATTTT. It yields the protein CASSLGGQGHQPQHF.

V and J are TRBV2 and TRBJ1-4; 7 bases line up with TRBD1. CDR1 and CDR2 (germline): SNHLY, FYNNEI. J gave up 10 bases and V 6 bases, and 8 bases lay outside the gene matches. This CDR3 contains 13 residues. The CDR3, as DNA: TGTGCCAGCAGCAGGGACAGCGAGAGAAAACTGTTTTTT. Residues: CASSRDSERKLFF.

At least ten counts were recorded for this clonotype. The chain employs TRBV20-1 and TRBJ1-2, with unresolved D. The CDR3 is made up of 13 amino acids. Trimming took off 6 bases at V and 8 bases at J, with 19 bases between the two ends. The germline V gene encodes CDR1 DFQATT and CDR2 SNEGSKA (reference sequence). In nucleotides, the CDR3 is TGCAGTGCCCTCCATGGAGGGAGGCAGGGCTACACCTTC. Its translation: CSALHGGRQGYTF.

The chain recombines TRBV11-1 with TRBJ1-2; 8 bases fit TRBD1. V trimming: 5 bases; J trimming: 8 bases; junction bases outside the gene matches: 7. Germline V lookup: CDR1 SGHAT, CDR2 FQDESV (reference sequence). CDR3 length: 13 amino acids. The CDR3 sequence: CASSQATGEGYTF. The CDR3 DNA sequence: TGTGCCAGCAGCCAGGCGACAGGGGAAGGCTACACCTTC.

V gene TRBV10-2 combines with J gene TRBJ1-1; the match to TRBD1 covers 9 bases. V lost 0 bases to trimming and J lost 7 bases; unmatched junction nucleotides: 6. Looked up from germline, CDR1 is WSHSY and CDR2 is SAAADI. The CDR3 has 15 residues. This CDR3 is CASSESRDREGEAFF. CDR3 bases: TGCGCCAGCAGTGAGTCTAGGGACAGGGAGGGTGAAGCTTTCTTT.

The chain recombines TRBV12-3 or TRBV12-4 with TRBJ2-5; 7 bases are a match to TRBD1. V was pared by 4 bases and J by 7 bases, with 9 bases of the junction left unmatched. The CDR3 is 14 residues long. CDR3 residues: CASSSVRGSATQYF. The CDR3 region has the DNA TGTGCCAGCAGTTCTGTCAGGGGGTCCGCGACCCAGTACTTC.

This clonotype was counted once. This chain connects TRBV29-1 to TRBJ2-3, with D possibly being TRBD2 (6 bases). The CDR3 sequence is 15 residues long. V lost 3 bases, J lost 0 bases, and 13 bases lay in between. The germline gives CDR1 SQVTM, CDR2 ANQGSEA. The CDR3 region is CSVDGLPPSTDTQYF. The CDR3 coding sequence is TGCAGCGTTGACGGACTACCTCCAAGCACAGATACGCAGTATTTT.

The chain links TRBV9 to TRBJ1-2; no definite D call. CDR1 is SGDLS and CDR2 is YYNGEE in the germline V gene. V was trimmed by 7 bases and J by 1 base, leaving 14 bases between them. The CDR3 sequence is 14 residues long. The CDR3 bases are TGTGCCAGCTCACCACCTGTAGTTAACTATGGCTACACCTTC. This translates into CASSPPVVNYGYTF.

In the case of this clonotype: An end of the junction differs from the germline gene, which may be a read error. The rearrangement links TRBV10-3 to TRBJ1-1; perhaps TRBD1 as D (5 bases). The CDR3 runs 14 residues. The germline V gene has CDR1 ENHRY and CDR2 SYGVKD. The CDR3 nucleotides are TGTGCCATTAGTTATACGGGGGAAAACACTAAAGCTTTCTTT. Its protein product is CAISYTGENTKAFF.

There are a few counts of this clonotype. This chain links TRBV24-1 with TRBJ2-7; TRBD1 matches at 7 bases. This CDR3 contains 15 residues. CDR1 is KGHDR and CDR2 is SFDVKD in the germline V gene. V shed 3 bases, J shed 4 bases, and the junction held 8 bases outside the gene matches. The CDR3 spells CATSDEPGQPYEQYF. DNA for the CDR3: TGTGCCACCAGTGATGAACCGGGACAGCCGTACGAGCAGTACTTC.

This clonotype was seen repeatedly, ten times or more. CDR3 loop: CAISESEGGTGELFF. The CDR3 nucleotides are TGTGCCATCAGTGAGTCTGAAGGGGGAACCGGGGAGCTGTTTTTT. The J gene is TRBJ2-2, the V gene TRBV10-3, with D possibly being TRBD1 (6 bases). This CDR3 contains 15 residues. V gave up 0 bases and J gave up 5 bases, with 10 bases separating them. Germline V gene sequence: CDR1 ENHRY, CDR2 SYGVKD.

Remarks on this clonotype: Compared with germline, one end of the junction differs, possibly owing to a read error. The chain recombines TRBV12-3 or TRBV12-4 with TRBJ2-7; D is undetermined. The CDR3 runs 14 residues. CDR3 nucleotides: TGTGCCATCAGTTTTGGCACCCACTCCTACGAGCAGTACTTC. It specifies CAISFGTHSYEQYF.

Many counts were recorded for this clonotype. The chain couples TRBV10-1 to TRBJ2-7; the match to TRBD1 covers 9 bases. Germline loops: CDR1 WNHNN, CDR2 SYGVQD (reference sequence). The CDR3 consists of 14 residues. Germline trimming cut 0 bases from V and 5 bases from J; bases unmatched to any gene: 2. The CDR3 DNA reads TGCGCCAGCAGTGAGTCGGACAGGGGACACGAGCAGTACTTC. Translation: CASSESDRGHEQYF.

As concerns this clonotype: A read error may account for a junction end that differs from germline. This chain joins TRBV24-1 and TRBJ1-5; 7 nucleotides match TRBD1. The CDR3 is made up of 15 amino acids. Germline V gene data show CDR1 as KGHDR and CDR2 as SFDVKD. CDR3 protein: CASSYTGESNQPQHF. CDR3 DNA: TGTGCCAGCAGTTACACAGGGGAGAGCAATCAGCCCCAGCATTTT.

The chain recombines TRBV19 with TRBJ1-5; possible D gene TRBD1, 5 bases. From germline, CDR1 is LNHDA and CDR2 SQIVND (reference sequence). This CDR3 has 15 residues. With 9 bases removed from V and 5 bases from J, the gap between germline ends came to 20 bases. The CDR3 coding sequence is TGTGCCAGCAGCCAAGATGGGGGTCCCGATCAGCCCCAGCATTTT. This encodes CASSQDGGPDQPQHF.

This clonotype was counted only a few times. The rearrangement joins TRBV7-9 to TRBJ1-4; D uncertain. The CDR3 loop spans 13 amino acids. Trimming removed 2 bases at V and 5 bases at J, with 6 bases between. Germline V gene lookup returns CDR1 SEHNR and CDR2 FQNEAQ (reference sequence). The CDR3 loop reads CASSLIVNEKLFF. CDR3 DNA: TGTGCCAGCAGCTTAATAGTAAATGAAAAACTGTTTTTT.